The 29 T cell receptor beta chains in this list originate from one sample, sequenced in a study of spatial heterogeneity in lung cancer. One entry per CDR3 protein results from TCRdb running MiXCR on the 5' RACE reads. The profile shows about 3,100 distinct CDR3 sequences, 9.5% to 14% of them singletons. Regarding time point: sample taken at primary tumor resection. Antigens of these TCRs are unknown. General study points: Tumoral mutation counts were tracked by counts of expanded intratumoral alpha and beta TCRs.

The starting material was lung tumor tissue, obtained at surgery. The origin of the receptors is a male donor with early-stage non-small cell lung cancer.

This clonotype is labeled as medium-sized. This beta chain is an off-target read within a library intended for alpha chains, so its frequency means little. CDR3 DNA: TGCAGTGCAGAGGGGGGCGGGGGTGAAAAACTGTTTTTT. Amino acid sequence: CSAEGGGGEKLFF. The chain carries TRBV20-1 and TRBJ1-4, with D possibly matching TRBD1 (6 bases). CDR1 is DFQATT and CDR2 is SNEGSKA in the germline V gene (reference sequence). V was clipped by 6 bases and J by 7 bases, with 15 bases between them. The CDR3 consists of 13 residues.

As to this clonotype: As an off-target read in a library built for alpha chains, this beta chain has a frequency of little significance. The CDR3 coding sequence is TGTGCCATTAAATGGGACAGATCCACAGATACGCAGTATTTT. This translates into CAIKWDRSTDTQYF. The J gene is TRBJ2-3, the V gene TRBV10-3; 7 bases align to TRBD1. Per germline, CDR1 ENHRY and CDR2 SYGVKD. The V segment lost 9 bases and the J segment 2 bases; nucleotides outside the gene matches: 8. The CDR3 sequence is 14 residues long.

The table lists this clonotype with many counts. This beta chain is an unintended read in a library built for alpha chains; its size means little. This chain connects TRBV27 to TRBJ2-2; D remains unclear. Germline CDR1 and CDR2: MNHEY and SMNVEV (reference sequence). V was clipped by 7 bases and J by 4 bases, with 10 bases between them. The CDR3 length is 13 residues. Written as DNA, the CDR3 is TGTGCCAGCATCCGACGGGCCACCGGGGAGCTGTTTTTT. It codes for CASIRRATGELFF.

This clonotype is deemed medium-sized (0.01 to 0.1%). Because this beta chain is a stray read in a library intended to capture alpha chains, its abundance should not be given much weight. The chain employs TRBV12-3 or TRBV12-4 and TRBJ2-1; possible D gene TRBD2, 6 bases. The CDR3 runs to 17 residues. Trimming removed 8 bases from V and 14 bases from J, with 34 bases in between. The CDR3, as DNA: TGTGCCAGCCTTGCGGGGAATTCAATCCCTCCAATGAGCATGAAGTTCTTC. Translating it yields CASLAGNSIPPMSMKFF.

This clonotype was recorded only once. A library prepared for alpha chains yielded this beta chain as an off-target read; its size is of little meaning. The chain couples TRBV28 to TRBJ2-7, with TRBD2 matching over 7 bases. The CDR3 is made up of 14 amino acids. Germline CDR1 MDHEN, CDR2 SYDVKM. Losses at the gene ends were 6 bases for V and 1 base for J; bases not matched to a gene: 6. CDR3 coding DNA: TGTGCCAGCAGCCGCGGACTAGGGTCCTACGAGCAGTACTTC. This codes for CASSRGLGSYEQYF. The full variable domain, completed using reference TRBV28 and TRBJ2-7, is DVKVTQSSRYLVKRTGEKVFLECVQDMDHENMFWYRQDPGLGLRLIYFSYDVKMKEKGDIPEGYSVSREKKERFSLILESASTNQTSMYLCASSRGLGSYEQYFGPGTRLTVT.

This clonotype is deemed medium-sized. The size of this beta chain means little, since it is a stray read in a library made for alpha chains. J is TRBJ2-6 and V is TRBV14, with D uncertain. The V end was cut by 1 base, the J end by 0 bases, with 7 bases between. The CDR3 loop spans 16 amino acids. Germline V gene data show CDR1 as SGHDN and CDR2 as FVKESK. This chain's CDR3 is CASSQGGYSGANVLTF. CDR3 DNA sequence: TGTGCCAGCAGCCAAGGAGGATACTCTGGGGCCAACGTCCTGACTTTC.

This clonotype was recorded a few times. This beta chain is an off-target read within a library intended for alpha chains, so its frequency means little. CDR3 DNA: TGTGCCAGCAGTGCAGTCGGGGGGCAAGAGACCCAGTACTTC. This sequence encodes CASSAVGGQETQYF. This chain uses TRBV27 with TRBJ2-5, with 7 bases identical to TRBD2. The germline gives CDR1 MNHEY, CDR2 SMNVEV (reference sequence). This CDR3 contains 14 residues. V lost 5 bases to trimming and J lost 2 bases; unmatched junction nucleotides: 5.

By sample share, this clonotype is medium-sized. As an off-target read in a library built for alpha chains, this beta chain has a frequency of little significance. The chain recombines TRBV7-9 with TRBJ1-1; maybe TRBD1 (5 bases). The V gene's germline CDR1 is SEHNR and CDR2 FQNEAQ (reference sequence). The V and J ends lost 5 bases and 4 bases respectively, with 17 bases between them. This CDR3 region has 15 residues. The CDR3 protein is CASSPGWGWSTEAFF. The DNA for the CDR3 is TGTGCCAGCAGCCCTGGATGGGGCTGGAGCACTGAAGCTTTCTTT.

By proportion, this clonotype is medium-sized. Because this beta chain is a stray read in a library intended to capture alpha chains, its abundance should not be given much weight. The rearrangement joins TRBV29-1 to TRBJ2-7; D possibly uses TRBD1 or TRBD2 (6 bases each). Per germline, CDR1 SQVTM and CDR2 ANQGSEA. CDR3 length: 13 amino acids. V lost 5 bases, J lost 4 bases, and 15 bases lay in between. This CDR3 reads CSVQVRGTYEQYF. The CDR3, as DNA: TGCAGCGTTCAGGTACGCGGGACATACGAGCAGTACTTC.

In this sample, this clonotype is medium-sized. This beta chain was picked up by a library intended for alpha chains and is off target, so its count carries little meaning. The rearrangement joins TRBV29-1 to TRBJ2-7; 10 bases are shared with TRBD1. V lost 7 bases to trimming and J lost 6 bases; unmatched junction nucleotides: 12. CDR3 length: 14 amino acids. CDR1 is SQVTM, CDR2 ANQGSEA, per germline. CDR3 sequence reads: CSGKTGTGAGEQYF. The CDR3 region has the DNA TGCAGCGGTAAGACCGGGACAGGGGCTGGCGAGCAGTACTTC.

By frequency in the sample, this clonotype is medium-sized. Being off target in a library aimed at alpha chains, this beta chain has a size of little meaning. The CDR3 reads CASGGTGINGYTF. CDR3 DNA sequence: TGTGCCAGCGGAGGGACAGGAATTAACGGCTACACCTTC. This chain links TRBV7-9 with TRBJ1-2; 8 bases map to TRBD1. With V trimmed by 8 bases and J by 8 bases, 10 bases remained unmatched. CDR1 and CDR2 (germline): SEHNR, FQNEAQ (reference sequence). The CDR3 extends over 13 amino acids.

This clonotype rates as medium-sized (0.01 to 0.1%). Since it is a stray read in a library aimed at alpha chains, this beta chain has a size that is not meaningful. The chain couples TRBV10-3 to TRBJ2-3, with TRBD2 identical over 9 bases. The ends lost 10 bases at V and 5 bases at J; junction bases unmatched: 10. The CDR3 spans 14 residues. Germline-derived CDR1 and CDR2 are ENHRY and SYGVKD. The CDR3 DNA is TGTGCCACAAATAGCGGGGGTCTTGGAGATACGCAGTATTTT. Encoded protein: CATNSGGLGDTQYF.

This clonotype was counted many times. The library was built for alpha chains, so this beta chain is an off-target read and its size means little. The rearrangement joins TRBV12-5 to TRBJ1-1, with no clear D. V gave up 8 bases and J gave up 1 base, with 14 bases separating them. Germline CDR1 reads LGHNT; CDR2 reads FRNRAP. This CDR3 spans 14 amino acids. CDR3 sequence reads: CASSRREGNTEAFF. CDR3 DNA sequence: TGTGCTAGTTCTCGCCGGGAGGGGAACACTGAAGCTTTCTTT.

This clonotype is medium-sized by share. A library prepared for alpha chains yielded this beta chain as an off-target read; its size is of little meaning. The chain combines TRBV5-4 with TRBJ2-3; 8 bases map to TRBD1. The V and J ends lost 4 bases and 3 bases, in that order; junction bases with no gene match: 7. The CDR3 has 15 amino acids. Germline-derived CDR1 and CDR2 are SGHNT and YYREEE (reference sequence). CDR3 in amino acids: CASSREDRETDTQYF. CDR3 DNA: TGTGCCAGCAGCCGAGAGGACAGGGAGACAGATACGCAGTATTTT.

By sample fraction, this clonotype is medium-sized (0.01 to 0.1%). Because the library targeted alpha chains, this beta chain is an off-target read whose size means little. The V gene is TRBV7-9, the J gene TRBJ2-1; 7 nucleotides match TRBD1. From germline, CDR1 is SEHNR and CDR2 FQNEAQ (reference sequence). CDR3 length: 13 amino acids. Trimming cost V 7 bases and J 8 bases; bases outside gene matches: 8. CDR3 DNA sequence: TGTGCCAGCACCTTGACAGGGTCGGATGAGCAGTTCTTC. It yields the protein CASTLTGSDEQFF.

In this sample, this clonotype is medium-sized. This beta chain is off target for a library built for alpha chains, so its abundance means little. J is TRBJ2-1 and V is TRBV6-2 or TRBV6-3; no clear D gene. The germline V and J ends were trimmed by 5 bases and 6 bases, with 8 bases remaining between them. The CDR3 has 12 amino acids. CDR1 is MNHEY, CDR2 SVGEGT, per germline. This CDR3 reads CASSKLGNEQFF. The CDR3 region has the DNA TGTGCCAGCAGTAAGCTAGGCAATGAGCAGTTCTTC.

This clonotype is labeled medium-sized. This beta chain is an unintended read in a library built for alpha chains; its size means little. The V and J genes are TRBV11-2 and TRBJ2-7, with D hard to call. The CDR3 spans 12 residues. Trimming removed 2 bases from V and 4 bases from J, with 6 bases in between. From germline, CDR1 is SGHAT and CDR2 FQNNGV. The CDR3 sequence is CASSLRQYEQYF. The CDR3 DNA sequence: TGTGCCAGCAGCTTACGCCAGTACGAGCAGTACTTC.

This clonotype counts as large. This beta chain is a stray sequence in a library constructed for alpha chains; its clone size is not meaningful. The chain links TRBV28 to TRBJ2-2; D is possibly TRBD1 (5 bases). Germline V lookup: CDR1 MDHEN, CDR2 SYDVKM. V was shortened by 3 bases and J by 0 bases, with 11 bases between the two germline ends. This CDR3 comprises 16 residues. Written as DNA, the CDR3 is TGTGCCAGCAGTTTGATGGGGCAGACGAACACCGGGGAGCTGTTTTTT. Protein sequence: CASSLMGQTNTGELFF.

This clonotype rates as medium-sized (0.01 to 0.1%). This beta chain appears as a stray read in a library generated for alpha chains; its size is not informative. This chain joins TRBV5-1 and TRBJ2-6, with D unresolved. Between the trimmed V and J ends, which lost 0 bases and 4 bases, there was a span of 5 bases. Germline lookup yields CDR1 SGHRS and CDR2 YFSETQ. The CDR3 sequence is 14 residues long. The CDR3 DNA follows: TGCGCCAGCAGCTTGGGTATGGGGGCCAACGTCCTGACTTTC. Translating gives CASSLGMGANVLTF.

Notes on this clonotype: This beta chain appears as a stray read in a library generated for alpha chains; its size is not informative. CDR3 bases: TGTGCCAGCAGTTCAGACCCCTTAGGGGGCAATGAGCAGTTCTTC. Protein sequence: CASSSDPLGGNEQFF. The V call is TRBV6-5, the J call TRBJ2-1; D is possibly TRBD1 (6 bases). The V end was cut by 4 bases, the J end by 6 bases, with 16 bases between. This CDR3 has 15 amino acids. From germline, CDR1 is MNHEY and CDR2 SVGAGI.

By proportion, this clonotype is medium-sized. This beta chain is an unintended read in a library built for alpha chains; its size means little. The CDR3 loop reads CASTPYSNQPQHF. The CDR3 nucleotides are TGTGCCAGTACCCCTTATAGCAATCAGCCCCAGCATTTT. The chain is built from TRBV19 and TRBJ1-5; D uncertain. V was pared by 7 bases and J by 0 bases, with 7 bases between. This CDR3 has 13 amino acids. In germline, CDR1 is LNHDA, CDR2 SQIVND (reference sequence).

Within the sample, this clonotype is medium-sized (0.01 to 0.1%). Little can be read into the size of this beta chain, an off-target read in a library designed for alpha chains. The J gene is TRBJ2-4, the V gene TRBV10-2; D possibly corresponds to TRBD1 (5 bases). The CDR3 covers 15 residues. Germline lookup yields CDR1 WSHSY and CDR2 SAAADI. Between the trimmed V and J ends, which lost 4 bases and 6 bases, there was a span of 16 bases. The CDR3: CASSAPGSAANIQYF. CDR3 bases: TGCGCCAGCAGTGCCCCAGGGTCCGCGGCAAACATTCAGTACTTC.

This clonotype is classed as medium-sized. The size of this beta chain means little, since it is a stray read in a library made for alpha chains. J is TRBJ1-2 and V is TRBV28, with TRBD1 identical over 9 bases. V shed 6 bases and J 6 bases; nucleotides not matched to a gene: 8. Germline CDR1 MDHEN, CDR2 SYDVKM. The CDR3 sequence is 14 residues long. CDR3 protein: CASSRGQGRDGYTF. CDR3 sequence (DNA): TGTGCCAGCAGCCGAGGACAGGGGAGAGATGGCTACACCTTC.

This clonotype is termed medium-sized (0.01 to 0.1%). This beta chain is an unintended read in a library built for alpha chains; its size means little. The chain combines TRBV20-1 with TRBJ2-1, with 14 bases that match TRBD2. Per germline, CDR1 DFQATT and CDR2 SNEGSKA (reference sequence). The trim removed 0 bases at V and 10 bases at J, leaving 8 bases unmatched. The CDR3 is 16 residues long. The CDR3 nucleotides read TGCAGTGCTAGAGACGGGACTAGCGGGGGAAAATCGGAGCAGTTCTTC. Amino acid sequence: CSARDGTSGGKSEQFF.

In the case of this clonotype: Found in a library prepared for alpha chains, this beta chain is an off-target read, and its abundance has little meaning. The chain combines TRBV6-2 or TRBV6-3 with TRBJ1-1; 9 nucleotides align to TRBD1. This CDR3 region has 15 residues. The germline V gene has CDR1 MNHEY and CDR2 SVGEGT. Losses at the gene ends were 5 bases for V and 5 bases for J; bases not matched to a gene: 9. As DNA, the CDR3 is TGTGCCAGCAGTCCTTACAGGGGGCTAGCAACTGAAGCTTTCTTT. It codes for CASSPYRGLATEAFF.

This clonotype is medium-sized. This beta chain came through as a stray read in a library set up for alpha chains, and its size says little. The chain is built from TRBV7-2 and TRBJ1-1; D gene uncertain. Per germline, CDR1 SGHTA and CDR2 FQGNSA. This CDR3 spans 13 amino acids. Trimming removed 4 bases from V and 5 bases from J, with 11 bases in between. DNA of the CDR3: TGTGCCAGCAGCTCCCGGTGGGCGACTGAAGCTTTCTTT. It is translated as CASSSRWATEAFF.

Notes on this clonotype: Because the library targeted alpha chains, this beta chain is an off-target read whose size means little. The V call is TRBV6-5, the J call TRBJ1-1, with a tentative D call TRBD1 (5 bases). In germline, CDR1 is MNHEY, CDR2 SVGAGI. The CDR3 is made up of 15 amino acids. V lost 0 bases, J lost 4 bases, and 12 bases lay in between. CDR3 sequence reads: CASSYSVGVGTEAFF. The CDR3 DNA reads TGTGCCAGCAGTTACTCCGTAGGGGTTGGCACTGAAGCTTTCTTT.

This clonotype was detected ten times or more. Found in a library prepared for alpha chains, this beta chain is an off-target read, and its abundance has little meaning. This chain links TRBV6-5 with TRBJ2-7, with TRBD2 as a possible D gene (6 bases). Germline CDR1 MNHEY, CDR2 SVGAGI. The CDR3 is 15 amino acids. Between the trimmed V and J ends, which lost 6 bases and 4 bases, there was a span of 19 bases. CDR3 sequence: CASSRDFIGSYEQYF. The CDR3 nucleotides are TGTGCCAGCAGCAGGGACTTCATAGGATCATACGAGCAGTACTTC.

By proportion, this clonotype is medium-sized. This beta chain slipped into a library made for alpha chains as a stray read, so its size is not meaningful. The chain has TRBV29-1 and TRBJ1-1; the D is unclear. This CDR3 comprises 12 residues. With 4 bases removed from V and 1 base from J, the gap between germline ends came to 7 bases. CDR1 SQVTM and CDR2 ANQGSEA come from the germline V gene. The CDR3 nucleotides are TGCAGCGTTGCCGCAGGGAACACTGAAGCTTTCTTT. Translating it yields CSVAAGNTEAFF.